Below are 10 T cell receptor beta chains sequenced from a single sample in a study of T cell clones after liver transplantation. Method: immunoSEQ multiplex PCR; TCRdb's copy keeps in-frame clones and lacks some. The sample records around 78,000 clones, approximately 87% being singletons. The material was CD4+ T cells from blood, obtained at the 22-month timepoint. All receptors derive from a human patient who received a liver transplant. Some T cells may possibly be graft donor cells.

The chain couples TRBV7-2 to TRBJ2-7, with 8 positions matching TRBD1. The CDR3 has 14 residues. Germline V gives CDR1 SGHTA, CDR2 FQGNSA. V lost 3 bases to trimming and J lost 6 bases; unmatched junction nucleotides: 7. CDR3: CASSLFDRGGEQYF. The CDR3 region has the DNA TGTGCCAGCAGCTTGTTTGACAGGGGAGGCGAGCAGTACTTC.

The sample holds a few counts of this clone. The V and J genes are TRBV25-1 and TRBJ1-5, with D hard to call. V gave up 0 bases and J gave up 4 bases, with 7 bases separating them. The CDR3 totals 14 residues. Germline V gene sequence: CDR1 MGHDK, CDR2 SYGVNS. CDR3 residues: CASSEYAVNQPQHF. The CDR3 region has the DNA TGTGCCAGCAGTGAATACGCAGTGAATCAGCCCCAGCATTTT.

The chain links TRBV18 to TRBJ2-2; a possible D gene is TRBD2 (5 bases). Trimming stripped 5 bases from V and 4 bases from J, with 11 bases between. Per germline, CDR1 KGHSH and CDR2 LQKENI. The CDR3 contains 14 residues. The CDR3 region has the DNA TGTGCCAGCTCAGAAAGCCGGGGCACCGGGGAGCTGTTTTTT. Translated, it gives CASSESRGTGELFF.

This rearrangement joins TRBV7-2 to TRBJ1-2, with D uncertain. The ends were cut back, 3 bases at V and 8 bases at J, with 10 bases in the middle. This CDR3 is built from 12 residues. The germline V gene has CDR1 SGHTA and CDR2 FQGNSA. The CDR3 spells CASSLARRGYTF. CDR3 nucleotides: TGTGCCAGCAGCTTGGCCCGTCGGGGCTACACCTTC.

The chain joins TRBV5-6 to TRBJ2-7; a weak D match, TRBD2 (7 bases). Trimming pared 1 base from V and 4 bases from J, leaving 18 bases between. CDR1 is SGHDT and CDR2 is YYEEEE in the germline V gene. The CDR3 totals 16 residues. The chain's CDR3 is CASSLTAGHTAYEQYF. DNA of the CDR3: TGTGCCAGCAGCTTGACAGCGGGACACACCGCTTACGAGCAGTACTTC.

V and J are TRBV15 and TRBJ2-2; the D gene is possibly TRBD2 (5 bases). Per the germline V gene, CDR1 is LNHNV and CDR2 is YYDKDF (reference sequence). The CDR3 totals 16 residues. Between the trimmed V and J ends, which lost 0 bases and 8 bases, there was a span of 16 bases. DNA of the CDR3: TGTGCCACCAGCAGAGACGCCAGGCCCCGAGGGGGGGAGCTGTTTTTT. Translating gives CATSRDARPRGGELFF. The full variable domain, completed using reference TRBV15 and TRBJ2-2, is DAMVIQNPRYQVTQFGKPVTLSCSQTLNHNVMYWYQQKSSQAPKLLFHYYDKDFNNEADTPDNFQSRRPNTSFCFLDIRSPGLGDTAMYLCATSRDARPRGGELFFGEGSRLTVL.

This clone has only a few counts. The CDR3 loop reads CASSVGEGKGFNQPQHF. As DNA, the CDR3 is TGTGCCAGCAGCGTCGGAGAGGGAAAGGGTTTTAATCAGCCCCAGCATTTT. The chain combines TRBV7-9 with TRBJ1-5; D is ambiguous. Germline CDR1 is SEHNR and CDR2 is FQNEAQ (reference sequence). This CDR3 region has 17 residues. Trimming took off 5 bases at V and 4 bases at J, with 21 bases between the two ends. The full variable domain, with the rest looked up from reference TRBV7-9 and TRBJ1-5, is DTGVSQNPRHKITKRGQNVTFRCDPISEHNRLYWYRQTLGQGPEFLTYFQNEAQLEKSRLLSDRFSAERPKGSFSTLEIQRTEQGDSAMYLCASSVGEGKGFNQPQHFGDGTRLSIL.

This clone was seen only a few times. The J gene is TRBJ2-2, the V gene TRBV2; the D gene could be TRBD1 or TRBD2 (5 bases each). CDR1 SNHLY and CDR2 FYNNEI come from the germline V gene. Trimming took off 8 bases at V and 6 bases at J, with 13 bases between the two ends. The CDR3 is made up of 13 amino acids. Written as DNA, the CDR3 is TGTGCCAGCGGGGGTGCGAGCTCCGGGGAGCTGTTTTTT. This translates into CASGGASSGELFF.

This chain's CDR3 is CASRLTSSYNSPLHF. CDR3 nucleotides: TGTGCCAGCAGACTGACCAGCTCCTATAATTCACCCCTCCACTTT. The chain joins TRBV6-4 to TRBJ1-6, with D uncertain. CDR3 length: 15 amino acids. Germline CDR1 reads MRHNA; CDR2 reads SNTAGT. V lost 6 bases to trimming and J lost 0 bases, with 9 bases between them.

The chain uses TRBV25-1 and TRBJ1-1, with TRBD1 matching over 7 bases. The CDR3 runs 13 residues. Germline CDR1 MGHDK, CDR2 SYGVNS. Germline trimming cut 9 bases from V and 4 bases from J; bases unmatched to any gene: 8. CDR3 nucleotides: TGTGCCAGTGCGCGACAGGGTAGCACTGAAGCTTTCTTT. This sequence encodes CASARQGSTEAFF.